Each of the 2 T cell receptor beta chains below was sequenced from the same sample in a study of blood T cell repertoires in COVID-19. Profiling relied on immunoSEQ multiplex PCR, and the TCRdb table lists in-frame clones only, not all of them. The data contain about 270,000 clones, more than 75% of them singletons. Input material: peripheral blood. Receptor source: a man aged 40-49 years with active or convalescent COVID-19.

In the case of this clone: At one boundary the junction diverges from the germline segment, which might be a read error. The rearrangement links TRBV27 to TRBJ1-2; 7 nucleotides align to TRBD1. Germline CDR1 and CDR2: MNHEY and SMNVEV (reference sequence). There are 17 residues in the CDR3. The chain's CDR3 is CASSPQGLLLDNYDYTF. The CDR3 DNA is TGTGCCAGCAGTCCACAGGGGCTCCTACTTGATAACTATGACTACACCTTC.

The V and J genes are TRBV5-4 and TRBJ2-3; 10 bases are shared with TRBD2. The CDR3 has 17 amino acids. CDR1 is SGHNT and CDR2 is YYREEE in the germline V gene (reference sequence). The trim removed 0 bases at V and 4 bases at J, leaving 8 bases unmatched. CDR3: CASSLEKRGGRADTQYF. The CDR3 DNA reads TGTGCCAGCAGCTTGGAAAAGCGGGGGGGCCGCGCAGATACGCAGTATTTT.